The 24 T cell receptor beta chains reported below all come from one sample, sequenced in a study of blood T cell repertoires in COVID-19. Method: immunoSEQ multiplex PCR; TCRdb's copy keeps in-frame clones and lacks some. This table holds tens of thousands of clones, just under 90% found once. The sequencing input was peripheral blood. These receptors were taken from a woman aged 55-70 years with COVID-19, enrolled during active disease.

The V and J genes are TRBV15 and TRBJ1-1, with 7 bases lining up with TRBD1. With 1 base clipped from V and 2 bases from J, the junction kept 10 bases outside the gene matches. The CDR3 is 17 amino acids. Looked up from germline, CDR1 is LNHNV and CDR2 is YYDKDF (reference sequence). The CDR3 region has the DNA TGTGCCACCAGCAGAGCGCTATTGGGACAGCTAAACACTGAAGCTTTCTTT. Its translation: CATSRALLGQLNTEAFF. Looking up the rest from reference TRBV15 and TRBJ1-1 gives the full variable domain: DAMVIQNPRYQVTQFGKPVTLSCSQTLNHNVMYWYQQKSSQAPKLLFHYYDKDFNNEADTPDNFQSRRPNTSFCFLDIRSPGLGDTAMYLCATSRALLGQLNTEAFFGQGTRLTVV.

CDR3 DNA: TGTGCCAGCAGTGATACGGGACAGCAAGTTGGTGAGCAGTTCTTC. Translation gives CASSDTGQQVGEQFF. This rearrangement joins TRBV7-8 to TRBJ2-1; 7 nucleotides align to TRBD1. Germline loops: CDR1 SGHVS, CDR2 FQNEAQ. With 6 bases clipped from V and 9 bases from J, the junction kept 14 bases outside the gene matches. CDR3 size: 15 residues.

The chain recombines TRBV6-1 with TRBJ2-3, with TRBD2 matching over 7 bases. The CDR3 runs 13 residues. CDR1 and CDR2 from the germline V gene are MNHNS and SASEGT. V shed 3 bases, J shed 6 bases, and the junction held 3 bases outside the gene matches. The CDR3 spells CASSDRGVDTQYF. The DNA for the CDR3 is TGTGCCAGCAGTGACCGGGGGGTGGATACGCAGTATTTT.

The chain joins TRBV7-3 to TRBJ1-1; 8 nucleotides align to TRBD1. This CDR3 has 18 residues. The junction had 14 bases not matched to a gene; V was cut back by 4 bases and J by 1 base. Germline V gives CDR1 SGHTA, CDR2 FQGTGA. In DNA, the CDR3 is TGTGCCAGCAGCTCCCGGCCCCCACGGACAGGGAAGAACACTGAAGCTTTCTTT. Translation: CASSSRPPRTGKNTEAFF.

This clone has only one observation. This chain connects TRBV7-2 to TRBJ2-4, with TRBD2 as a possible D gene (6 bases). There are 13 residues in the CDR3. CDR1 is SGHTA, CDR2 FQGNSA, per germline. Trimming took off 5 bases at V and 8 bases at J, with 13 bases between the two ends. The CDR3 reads CASSPRRVDIQYF. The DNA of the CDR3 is TGTGCCAGCAGCCCACGGAGGGTTGACATTCAGTACTTC.

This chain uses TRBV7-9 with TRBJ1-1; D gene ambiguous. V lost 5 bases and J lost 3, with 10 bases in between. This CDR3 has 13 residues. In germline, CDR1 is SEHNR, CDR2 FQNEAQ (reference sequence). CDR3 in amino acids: CASSAGRYTEAFF. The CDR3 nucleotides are TGTGCCAGCAGCGCCGGGAGGTACACTGAAGCTTTCTTT. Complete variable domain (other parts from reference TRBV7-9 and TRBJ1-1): DTGVSQNPRHKITKRGQNVTFRCDPISEHNRLYWYRQTLGQGPEFLTYFQNEAQLEKSRLLSDRFSAERPKGSFSTLEIQRTEQGDSAMYLCASSAGRYTEAFFGQGTRLTVV.

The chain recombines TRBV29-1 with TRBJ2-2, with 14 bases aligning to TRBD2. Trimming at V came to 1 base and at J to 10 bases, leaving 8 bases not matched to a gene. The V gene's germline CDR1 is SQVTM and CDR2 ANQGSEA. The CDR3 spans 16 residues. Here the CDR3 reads CSVEGRLAGGREELFF. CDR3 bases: TGCAGCGTTGAAGGCCGACTAGCGGGAGGGCGGGAGGAGCTGTTTTTT.

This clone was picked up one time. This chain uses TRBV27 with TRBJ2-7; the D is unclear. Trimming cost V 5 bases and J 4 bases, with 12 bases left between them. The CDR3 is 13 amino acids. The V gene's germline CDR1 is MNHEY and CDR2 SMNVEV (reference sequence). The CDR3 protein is CASSKPPSYEQYF. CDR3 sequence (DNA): TGTGCCAGCAGTAAGCCACCTTCGTACGAGCAGTACTTC.

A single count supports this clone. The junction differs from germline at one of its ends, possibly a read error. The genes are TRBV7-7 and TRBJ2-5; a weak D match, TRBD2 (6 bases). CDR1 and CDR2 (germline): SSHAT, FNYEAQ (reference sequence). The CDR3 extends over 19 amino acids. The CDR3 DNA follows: TGTGCTAGCAGCTTAGGTCTAGTGACTGGGACTGGCCCCCGAGAGACCCAGTACTTC. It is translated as CASSLGLVTGTGPRETQYF. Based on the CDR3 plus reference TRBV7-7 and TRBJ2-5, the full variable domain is GAGVSQSPRYKVTKRGQDVTLRCDPISSHATLYWYQQALGQGPEFLTYFNYEAQPDKSGLPSDRFSAERPEGSISTLTIQRTEQRDSAMYRCASSLGLVTGTGPRETQYFGPGTRLLVL.

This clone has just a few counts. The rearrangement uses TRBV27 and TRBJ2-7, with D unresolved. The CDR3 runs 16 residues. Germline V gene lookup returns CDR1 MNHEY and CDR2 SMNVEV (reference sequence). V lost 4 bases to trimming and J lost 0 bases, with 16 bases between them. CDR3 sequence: CASSSSTYRSSYEQYF. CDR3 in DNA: TGTGCCAGCAGTTCCTCGACATATCGTAGCTCCTACGAGCAGTACTTC.

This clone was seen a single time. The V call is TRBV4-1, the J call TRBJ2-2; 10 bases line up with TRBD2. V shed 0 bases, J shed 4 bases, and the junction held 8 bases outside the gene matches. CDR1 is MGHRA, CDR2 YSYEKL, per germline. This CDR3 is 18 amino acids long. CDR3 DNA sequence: TGCGCCAGCAGCCAAGAGGGCCGGGGACTAGCGCCCACCGGGGAGCTGTTTTTT. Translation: CASSQEGRGLAPTGELFF.

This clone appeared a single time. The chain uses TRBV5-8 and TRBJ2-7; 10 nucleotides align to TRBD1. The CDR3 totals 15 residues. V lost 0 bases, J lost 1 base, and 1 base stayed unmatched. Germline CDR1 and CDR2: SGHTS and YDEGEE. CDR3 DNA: TGTGCCAGCAGCTTGGCGGACAGGGGGTCCTACGAGCAGTACTTC. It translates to CASSLADRGSYEQYF. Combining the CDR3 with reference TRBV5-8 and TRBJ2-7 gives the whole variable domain EAGVTQSPTHLIKTRGQQATLRCSPISGHTSVYWYQQALGLGLQFLLWYDEGEERNRGNFPPRFSGRQFPNYSSELNVNALELEDSALYLCASSLADRGSYEQYFGPGTRLTVT.

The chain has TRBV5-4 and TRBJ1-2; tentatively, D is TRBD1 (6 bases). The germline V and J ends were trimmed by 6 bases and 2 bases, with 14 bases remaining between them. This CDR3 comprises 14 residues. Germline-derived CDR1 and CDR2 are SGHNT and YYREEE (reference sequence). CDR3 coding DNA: TGTGCCAGCACCCCGGACAGATCAAACTATGGCTACACCTTC. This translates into CASTPDRSNYGYTF.

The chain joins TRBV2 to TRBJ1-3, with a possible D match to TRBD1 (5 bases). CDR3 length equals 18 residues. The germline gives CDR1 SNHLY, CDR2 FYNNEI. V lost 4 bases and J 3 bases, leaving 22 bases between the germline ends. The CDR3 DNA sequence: TGTGCCAGCAGTGGGCGCAGGGCTGGCGGGGCGGGTGGAAACACCATATATTTT. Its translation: CASSGRRAGGAGGNTIYF.

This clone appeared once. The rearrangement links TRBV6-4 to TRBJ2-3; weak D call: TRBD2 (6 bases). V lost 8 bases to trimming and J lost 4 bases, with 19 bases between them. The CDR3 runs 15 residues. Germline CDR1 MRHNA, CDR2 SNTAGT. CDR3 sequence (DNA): TGTGCCAGCTCCAGGACTTCGGAGGGTTCAGATACGCAGTATTTT. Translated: CASSRTSEGSDTQYF.

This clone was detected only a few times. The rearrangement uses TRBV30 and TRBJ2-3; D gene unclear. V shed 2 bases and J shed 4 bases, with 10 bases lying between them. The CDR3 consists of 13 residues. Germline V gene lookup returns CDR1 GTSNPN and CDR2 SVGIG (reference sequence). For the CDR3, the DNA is TGTGCCTGGAGTCGGAGCTTAGCAGATACGCAGTATTTT. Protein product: CAWSRSLADTQYF.

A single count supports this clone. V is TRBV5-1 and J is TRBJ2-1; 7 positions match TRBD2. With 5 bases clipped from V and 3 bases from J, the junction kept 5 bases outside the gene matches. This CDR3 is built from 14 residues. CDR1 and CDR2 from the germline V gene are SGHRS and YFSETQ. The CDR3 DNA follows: TGCGCCAGCAGTCCTGGCGGGAGCTACAATGAGCAGTTCTTC. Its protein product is CASSPGGSYNEQFF.

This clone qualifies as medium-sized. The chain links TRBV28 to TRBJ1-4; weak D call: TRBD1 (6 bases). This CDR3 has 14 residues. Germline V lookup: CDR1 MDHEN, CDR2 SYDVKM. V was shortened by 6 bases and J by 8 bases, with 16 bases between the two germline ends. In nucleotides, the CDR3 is TGTGCCAGCAGCCGAAGCGGGGGCAGGGAAAAACTGTTTTTT. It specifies CASSRSGGREKLFF.

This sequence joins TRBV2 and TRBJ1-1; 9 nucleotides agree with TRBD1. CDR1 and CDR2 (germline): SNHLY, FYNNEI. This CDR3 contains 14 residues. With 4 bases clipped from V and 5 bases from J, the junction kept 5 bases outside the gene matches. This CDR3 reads CASSVKQGATEAFF. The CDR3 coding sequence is TGTGCCAGCAGTGTAAAACAGGGGGCGACTGAAGCTTTCTTT.

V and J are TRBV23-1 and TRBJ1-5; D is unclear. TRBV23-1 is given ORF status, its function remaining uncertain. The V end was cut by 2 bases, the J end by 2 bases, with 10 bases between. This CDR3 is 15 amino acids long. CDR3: CASSQRVGCNQPQHF. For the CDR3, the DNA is TGCGCCAGCAGTCAACGGGTTGGGTGCAATCAGCCCCAGCATTTT.

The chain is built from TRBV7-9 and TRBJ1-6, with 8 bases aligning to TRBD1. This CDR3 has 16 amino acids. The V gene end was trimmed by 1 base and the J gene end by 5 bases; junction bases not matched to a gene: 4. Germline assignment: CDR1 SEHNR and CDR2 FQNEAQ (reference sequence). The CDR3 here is CASSLGTGNNNSPLHF. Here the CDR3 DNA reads TGTGCCAGCAGCTTAGGGACAGGGAATAATAATTCACCCCTCCACTTT.

The CDR3, as DNA: TGTGCCACCAGTCGGACTAGCGGGGGAACCTACGAGCAGTACTTC. Its translation is CATSRTSGGTYEQYF. This chain links TRBV24-1 with TRBJ2-7, with 13 bases that match TRBD2. CDR1 and CDR2 from the germline V gene are KGHDR and SFDVKD. The CDR3 covers 15 residues. V lost 6 bases and J lost 2; bases outside the gene matches: 3.

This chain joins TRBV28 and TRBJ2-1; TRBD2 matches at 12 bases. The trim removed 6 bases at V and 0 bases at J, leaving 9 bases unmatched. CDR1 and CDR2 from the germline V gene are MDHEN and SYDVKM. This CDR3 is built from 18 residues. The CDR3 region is CASRKRTSGISSYNEQFF. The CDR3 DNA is TGTGCCAGCAGAAAAAGGACTAGCGGGATATCCTCCTACAATGAGCAGTTCTTC.

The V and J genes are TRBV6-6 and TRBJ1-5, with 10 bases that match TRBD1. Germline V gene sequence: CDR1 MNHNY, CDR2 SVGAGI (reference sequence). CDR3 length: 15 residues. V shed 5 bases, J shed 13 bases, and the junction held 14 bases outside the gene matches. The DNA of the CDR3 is TGTGCCAGCAGTCCCCGCCGGGACAGGGGCCACCTTCAGCATTTT. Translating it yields CASSPRRDRGHLQHF.